One and the same sample provided the 16 T cell receptor beta chains below, sequenced in a study of CD8+CD57+ T cells in acquired aplastic anemia. The template used for profiling TCR beta VDJ and CDR3 was genomic DNA. One entry per CDR3 protein results from TCRdb running MiXCR on the reads. The table includes under 250,000 distinct CDR3 sequences, 34% detected once. The sample taken for sequencing was sorted CD4+, CD8+, or CD8+CD57+ T cells (not recorded which) from PBMCs. These receptors were taken from a human donor in good health, serving as a control.

In its sample, this clonotype was seen many times. The chain is built from TRBV9 and TRBJ1-2; tentative D call: TRBD1 (5 bases). The germline gives CDR1 SGDLS, CDR2 YYNGEE. The CDR3 has 14 residues. V was clipped by 4 bases and J by 8 bases, with 18 bases between them. CDR3 amino acids: CASSSREGTRGYTF. The DNA of the CDR3 is TGTGCCAGCAGCTCGAGAGAAGGGACCCGCGGCTACACCTTC. The full variable domain, completed using reference TRBV9 and TRBJ1-2, is DSGVTQTPKHLITATGQRVTLRCSPRSGDLSVYWYQQSLDQGLQFLIQYYNGEERAKGNILERFSAQQFPDLHSELNLSSLELGDSALYFCASSSREGTRGYTFGSGTRLTVV.

This clonotype was seen repeatedly, ten times or more. The chain links TRBV20-1 to TRBJ2-2; D could derive from TRBD1 or TRBD2 (5 bases each). V was trimmed by 2 bases and J by 4 bases, leaving 17 bases between them. This CDR3 region has 16 residues. Germline CDR1 reads DFQATT; CDR2 reads SNEGSKA (reference sequence). Here the CDR3 reads CSARRPGRGSTGELFF. Written as DNA, the CDR3 is TGCAGTGCTAGAAGACCGGGACGTGGGAGCACCGGGGAGCTGTTTTTT.

This clonotype was counted at least ten times. The chain links TRBV10-3 to TRBJ2-7; D gene uncertain. The CDR3 extends over 11 amino acids. Germline V CDR1 and CDR2: ENHRY, SYGVKD. Trimming cost V 6 bases and J 2 bases, with 5 bases left between them. In DNA, the CDR3 is TGTGCCATCAGGGCCACCTACGAGCAGTACTTC. Residues: CAIRATYEQYF.

This clonotype has ten or more counts. This chain joins TRBV19 and TRBJ1-2; 7 bases agree with TRBD1. Germline V CDR1 and CDR2: LNHDA, SQIVND (reference sequence). The CDR3 is 14 amino acids. Trimming cost V 5 bases and J 5 bases; bases outside gene matches: 8. The CDR3 nucleotides are TGTGCCAGTAGTGGACGACAGGGAAGATATGGCTACACCTTC. It translates to CASSGRQGRYGYTF.

In this sample, this clonotype turned up once. Possible read error: a much larger clone is one base away. J is TRBJ2-1 and V is TRBV7-3; D not resolved. The length of the CDR3 is 11 residues. CDR1 is SGHTA and CDR2 is FQGTGA in the germline V gene. CDR3 region: CASGIYNVQFF. Written as DNA, the CDR3 is TGTGCCAGCGGGATATACAATGTGCAGTTCTTC.

This clonotype showed up many times. The gene calls are TRBV3-1 and TRBJ2-2, with 9 positions matching TRBD1. Trimming at V came to 5 bases and at J to 5 bases, leaving 3 bases not matched to a gene. CDR3 size: 14 residues. Germline CDR1 is LGHDT and CDR2 is YNNKEL (reference sequence). This CDR3 reads CASSRDRDTGELFF. CDR3 nucleotide sequence: TGTGCCAGCAGCAGGGACAGGGATACCGGGGAGCTGTTTTTT.

The sample holds many counts of this clonotype. The chain joins TRBV15 to TRBJ2-7; D not certain. The CDR3 contains 15 residues. CDR1 is LNHNV, CDR2 YYDKDF, per germline (reference sequence). Trimming left V 5 bases short and J 0 bases short, with 14 bases between. This CDR3 reads CATSSERGSSYEQYF. CDR3 bases: TGTGCCACCAGCTCAGAGCGCGGTAGCTCCTACGAGCAGTACTTC. Full variable domain (rest looked up from reference TRBV15 and TRBJ2-7): DAMVIQNPRYQVTQFGKPVTLSCSQTLNHNVMYWYQQKSSQAPKLLFHYYDKDFNNEADTPDNFQSRRPNTSFCFLDIRSPGLGDTAMYLCATSSERGSSYEQYFGPGTRLTVT.

The sample holds many counts of this clonotype. The rearrangement links TRBV20-1 to TRBJ2-5; D is perhaps TRBD1 (6 bases). Germline V gene data show CDR1 as DFQATT and CDR2 as SNEGSKA (reference sequence). The CDR3 is 12 residues long. V lost 5 bases to trimming and J lost 3 bases, with 10 bases between them. The CDR3 region is CSASPGEETQYF. CDR3 nucleotide sequence: TGCAGTGCTTCTCCAGGGGAAGAGACCCAGTACTTC.

The rearrangement joins TRBV2 to TRBJ2-6; D is ambiguous. The CDR3 is made up of 11 amino acids. V was pared by 5 bases and J by 10 bases, with 6 bases between. Germline loops: CDR1 SNHLY, CDR2 FYNNEI. The CDR3 DNA reads TGTGCCAGCAGTCTCCGAAACGTCCTGACTTTC. It is translated as CASSLRNVLTF.

This clonotype was found a few times. This chain connects TRBV2 to TRBJ2-7, with D maybe TRBD2 (5 bases). Germline CDR1 reads SNHLY; CDR2 reads FYNNEI. The V gene lost 5 bases and the J gene lost 5 bases, with 16 bases spanning the gap. This CDR3 is 14 amino acids long. Here the CDR3 reads CASSLSGGFHEQYF. CDR3 nucleotide sequence: TGTGCCAGCAGTTTATCTGGAGGTTTCCACGAGCAGTACTTC.

This clonotype has at least ten counts. The V and J genes are TRBV20-1 and TRBJ1-2; 11 nucleotides match TRBD1. Germline CDR1 DFQATT, CDR2 SNEGSKA (reference sequence). This CDR3 spans 13 amino acids. V was clipped by 1 base and J by 14 bases; unmatched bases: 9. The CDR3 DNA follows: TGCAGTGCTAGAGTTTGGACAGGGGGCCCGTGGACCTTC. Its translation is CSARVWTGGPWTF.

This clonotype was counted at least ten times. The V gene is TRBV20-1, the J gene TRBJ2-3; D gene ambiguous. Trimming removed 6 bases from V and 3 bases from J, with 13 bases in between. Germline V gene data show CDR1 as DFQATT and CDR2 as SNEGSKA (reference sequence). The length of the CDR3 is 13 residues. Here the CDR3 DNA reads TGCAGTGCCTCAGTGCTAGGAACAGATACGCAGTATTTT. This sequence encodes CSASVLGTDTQYF.

In this sample, this clonotype turned up once. This may come from a read error, since a much larger clone is one base off. V usage is TRBV20-1 and J usage is TRBJ2-5, with TRBD2 matching over 7 bases. The ends lost 1 base at V and 4 bases at J; junction bases unmatched: 3. CDR3 size: 13 residues. From germline, CDR1 is DFQATT and CDR2 SNEGSKA (reference sequence). This CDR3 reads CSARVGGSETQYF. As DNA, the CDR3 is TGCAGTGCTAGAGTGGGGGGGTCAGAGACCCAGTACTTC.

The chain carries TRBV4-1 and TRBJ2-2; TRBD1 aligns across 7 bases. Germline values: CDR1 MGHRA, CDR2 YSYEKL. V shed 0 bases, J shed 13 bases, and the junction held 11 bases outside the gene matches. This CDR3 is built from 15 residues. The CDR3 region is CASSQDQLGRGLLFF. CDR3 nucleotide sequence: TGCGCCAGCAGCCAAGATCAGTTGGGCAGGGGGTTGCTGTTTTTT.

This chain links TRBV11-1 with TRBJ2-7, with 7 bases fitting TRBD2. The CDR3 extends over 20 amino acids. V lost 3 bases, J lost 4 bases, and 24 bases stayed unmatched. In germline, CDR1 is SGHAT, CDR2 FQDESV (reference sequence). The CDR3 region is CASSFRPPTSSVVRAYEQYF. Written as DNA, the CDR3 is TGTGCCAGCAGCTTCCGACCACCGACTAGCAGTGTGGTCAGGGCGTACGAGCAGTACTTC.

The table lists this clonotype with many counts. V gene TRBV11-2 combines with J gene TRBJ2-1; perhaps TRBD1 as D (5 bases). The CDR3 extends over 14 amino acids. Germline CDR1 and CDR2: SGHAT and FQNNGV. V dropped 1 base and J dropped 4 bases, with 8 bases sitting between them. CDR3 bases: TGTGCCAGCAGCTTAGTGGGGCCTTACAATGAGCAGTTCTTC. Protein product: CASSLVGPYNEQFF.